The 20 T cell receptor beta chains in this list originate from one sample, sequenced in a study of Ad26.COV2.S vaccination and SARS-CoV-2 variants. This sample's treatment: about 20 received Ad26.COV2.S at low or high dose, single or two shots; about 5 received placebo; per-sample allocation not given. Specimen acquisition occurred on day 63 following the initial vaccine or placebo injection. Generated by immunoSEQ multiplex PCR, the TCRdb table keeps only in-frame clones and is missing some. The data hold about 350,000 clones, with about 89% observed a single time. The source was peripheral blood, collected in a trial of Ad26.COV2.S vaccine versus placebo. All receptors derive from a person aged 18-60 years who received the Ad26.COV2.S COVID-19 vaccine or a placebo.

The chain recombines TRBV29-1 with TRBJ1-1; 8 bases fit TRBD1. This CDR3 has 13 amino acids. V shed 0 bases and J 7 bases; nucleotides not matched to a gene: 4. Germline lookup yields CDR1 SQVTM and CDR2 ANQGSEA. This chain's CDR3 is CSVEDSGQVEAFF. The CDR3 DNA sequence: TGCAGCGTTGAAGATTCGGGACAGGTTGAAGCTTTCTTT.

The chain uses TRBV28 and TRBJ1-1; 7 bases map to TRBD1. This CDR3 has 16 amino acids. The trim removed 4 bases at V and 1 base at J, leaving 9 bases unmatched. CDR1 and CDR2 (germline): MDHEN, SYDVKM. The CDR3 here is CASSSYAGTENTEAFF. DNA for the CDR3: TGTGCCAGCAGTTCGTACGCAGGGACAGAGAACACTGAAGCTTTCTTT. Drawing the rest from reference TRBV28 and TRBJ1-1, the complete variable domain is DVKVTQSSRYLVKRTGEKVFLECVQDMDHENMFWYRQDPGLGLRLIYFSYDVKMKEKGDIPEGYSVSREKKERFSLILESASTNQTSMYLCASSSYAGTENTEAFFGQGTRLTVV.

This chain joins TRBV24-1 and TRBJ1-5; TRBD1 matches 8 bases. Germline V gene lookup returns CDR1 KGHDR and CDR2 SFDVKD. V lost 5 bases and J lost 6; bases outside the gene matches: 5. CDR3 length: 14 amino acids. This CDR3 reads CATSAPGGGQPQHF. DNA for the CDR3: TGTGCCACCAGTGCGCCAGGGGGCGGTCAGCCCCAGCATTTT.

This clone was counted once. The chain recombines TRBV18 with TRBJ1-4, with TRBD1 as a possible D gene (5 bases). V lost 2 bases, J lost 0 bases, and 13 bases lay in between. The CDR3 is 17 residues long. CDR1 and CDR2 from the germline V gene are KGHSH and LQKENI. DNA of the CDR3: TGTGCCAGCTCACCAGGAAAGCAGACAGCAACTAATGAAAAACTGTTTTTT. Residues: CASSPGKQTATNEKLFF.

The V call is TRBV7-8, the J call TRBJ1-5, with D uncertain. Trimming took off 5 bases at V and 3 bases at J, with 5 bases between the two ends. This CDR3 contains 12 residues. Germline CDR1 is SGHVS and CDR2 is FQNEAQ. CDR3 amino acids: CASSAPNQPQHF. The CDR3 DNA reads as TGTGCCAGCAGCGCCCCCAATCAGCCCCAGCATTTT.

The chain is built from TRBV6-6 and TRBJ2-2; tentatively, D is TRBD2 (6 bases). Trimming shortened V by 1 base and J by 6 bases, and 15 bases separated the two germline ends. Germline V CDR1 and CDR2: MNHNY, SVGAGI (reference sequence). This CDR3 contains 16 residues. The CDR3, as DNA: TGTGCCAGCAGTTACTTGTCCGGGGGAGAGGCCGGGGAGCTGTTTTTT. It translates to CASSYLSGGEAGELFF.

This chain uses TRBV27 with TRBJ2-3, with 9 bases matching TRBD2. The J segment lost 2 bases and the V segment lost 3 bases, leaving 9 bases of the junction unmatched. The V gene's germline CDR1 is MNHEY and CDR2 SMNVEV (reference sequence). CDR3 length: 17 residues. CDR3 coding DNA: TGTGCCAGCAGTTTGTATCCAACTAGCGGGTCCACAGATACGCAGTATTTT. Residues: CASSLYPTSGSTDTQYF.

This sequence joins TRBV14 and TRBJ2-1; D possibly corresponds to TRBD2 (5 bases). The CDR3 extends over 15 amino acids. CDR1 and CDR2 (germline): SGHDN, FVKESK. V lost 4 bases and J lost 6, with 16 bases in between. CDR3 residues: CASSPMGGYANEQFF. The CDR3 nucleotides are TGTGCCAGCAGCCCGATGGGCGGGTATGCCAATGAGCAGTTCTTC.

The chain uses TRBV6-5 and TRBJ2-3; 8 bases line up with TRBD2. J gave up 1 base and V 4 bases, and 4 bases lay outside the gene matches. The CDR3 is 15 amino acids. Germline CDR1 reads MNHEY; CDR2 reads SVGAGI. CDR3 nucleotide sequence: TGTGCCAGCAGTTCCCGGCGGGGGGGCACAGATACGCAGTATTTT. Its translation is CASSSRRGGTDTQYF.

The chain combines TRBV28 with TRBJ1-4; D is ambiguous. The CDR3 covers 13 residues. Trimming shortened V by 10 bases and J by 8 bases, and 17 bases separated the two germline ends. Germline loops: CDR1 MDHEN, CDR2 SYDVKM. CDR3 DNA: TGTGCCACCGGAGCGGCCGTGTGGGAAAAACTGTTTTTT. It codes for CATGAAVWEKLFF.

The rearrangement uses TRBV20-1 and TRBJ2-1; a weak D match, TRBD2 (7 bases). The CDR3 sequence is 16 residues long. Germline V gene lookup returns CDR1 DFQATT and CDR2 SNEGSKA (reference sequence). The V end lost 3 bases, the J end lost 0 bases, and 15 bases lay between the germline ends. The CDR3 nucleotides read TGCAGTGCTAGTATAAGGGGGGGGCTCTCCTACAATGAGCAGTTCTTC. Residues: CSASIRGGLSYNEQFF.

In its sample, this clone was seen once. The rearrangement uses TRBV13 and TRBJ2-6; D unresolved. Between the trimmed V and J ends, which lost 2 bases and 3 bases, there was a span of 2 bases. The V gene's germline CDR1 is PRHDT and CDR2 FYEKMQ (reference sequence). This CDR3 contains 13 residues. CDR3 loop: CASSLNGANVLTF. DNA of the CDR3: TGTGCCAGCAGCTTAAATGGGGCCAACGTCCTGACTTTC.

The chain uses TRBV28 and TRBJ1-2; maybe TRBD1 (5 bases). This CDR3 contains 13 residues. Germline V gene sequence: CDR1 MDHEN, CDR2 SYDVKM. The germline V and J ends were trimmed by 6 bases and 4 bases, with 12 bases remaining between them. The CDR3 spells CASSRELGYGYTF. In DNA, the CDR3 is TGTGCCAGCAGCAGGGAGTTAGGCTATGGCTACACCTTC.

The chain links TRBV5-1 to TRBJ2-5; 7 nucleotides align to TRBD1. V was clipped by 4 bases and J by 2 bases; unmatched bases: 8. Germline-derived CDR1 and CDR2 are SGHRS and YFSETQ. The CDR3 runs to 15 residues. The CDR3 region is CASSLMGQQQETQYF. The CDR3 nucleotides read TGCGCCAGCAGCCTAATGGGACAGCAACAAGAGACCCAGTACTTC. Together with reference TRBV5-1 and TRBJ2-5, the CDR3 gives the full variable domain: KAGVTQTPRYLIKTRGQQVTLSCSPISGHRSVSWYQQTPGQGLQFLFEYFSETQRNKGNFPGRFSGRQFSNSRSEMNVSTLELGDSALYLCASSLMGQQQETQYFGPGTRLLVL.

The gene calls are TRBV15 and TRBJ1-2; no reliable D call. Germline V lookup: CDR1 LNHNV, CDR2 YYDKDF (reference sequence). The length of the CDR3 is 14 residues. Trimming took 0 bases from V and 9 from J, leaving 14 bases between them. The DNA for the CDR3 is TGTGCCACCAGCAGAGATCTGGCCGGCCGTAGCTACACCTTC. Translation: CATSRDLAGRSYTF.

The rearrangement uses TRBV5-1 and TRBJ2-7, with 8 bases aligning to TRBD2. Germline CDR1 and CDR2: SGHRS and YFSETQ. The CDR3 totals 15 residues. The trim removed 5 bases at V and 1 base at J, leaving 8 bases unmatched. The CDR3 region is CASSLSGSRSYEQYF. The CDR3, as DNA: TGCGCCAGCAGTCTGAGCGGGAGTCGTTCCTACGAGCAGTACTTC.

V and J are TRBV7-2 and TRBJ1-6; perhaps TRBD1 as D (6 bases). Germline V gene lookup returns CDR1 SGHTA and CDR2 FQGNSA. Trimming stripped 5 bases from V and 9 bases from J, with 14 bases between. CDR3 size: 14 residues. This CDR3 is CASSKGQFGSPLHF. CDR3 sequence (DNA): TGTGCCAGCAGCAAGGGACAATTTGGTTCACCCCTCCACTTT.

V is TRBV5-6 and J is TRBJ1-6, with 8 bases matching TRBD1. V shed 4 bases, J shed 4 bases, and the junction held 4 bases outside the gene matches. Germline V CDR1 and CDR2: SGHDT, YYEEEE. The CDR3 extends over 15 amino acids. This CDR3 is CASSTGQDYNSPLHF. CDR3 sequence (DNA): TGTGCCAGCAGCACGGGACAGGATTATAATTCACCCCTCCACTTT.

The chain carries TRBV5-8 and TRBJ2-7, with 11 bases lining up with TRBD1. V shed 7 bases, J shed 1 base, and the junction held 7 bases outside the gene matches. In germline, CDR1 is SGHTS, CDR2 YDEGEE. There are 15 residues in the CDR3. The CDR3 DNA reads TGTGCCAGCGGGGACAGGGGGTTGTCTTCCTACGAGCAGTACTTC. Translating gives CASGDRGLSSYEQYF.

This clone appeared a few times. The CDR3 is CASSRRQGAAYEQYF. The CDR3 nucleotides read TGTGCCAGCAGTCGAAGACAGGGGGCCGCCTACGAGCAGTACTTC. The chain is built from TRBV6-5 and TRBJ2-7; 10 bases are a match to TRBD1. The CDR3 covers 15 residues. J lost 2 bases, V lost 5 bases, and 6 bases had no gene match. The V gene's germline CDR1 is MNHEY and CDR2 SVGAGI.